This is a list of T cell receptor beta chains from one sample in a study of T cell responses to AZD1222 COVID-19 vaccine. Some clones are missing from TCRdb's copy, which holds only in-frame ones; the method was immunoSEQ multiplex PCR. There are 120,000 to 150,000 clones in the sample; 88% occur only once, and about 3.2% lies in the top ten. This specimen was peripheral blood, taken on day 0 of MenACWY control vaccination. Source of these receptors: an adult in good health. CDR3s include the opening cysteine and the closing phenylalanine or tryptophan.

j_call,v_call,cdr3_aa
TRBJ2-4,TRBV7-5,CARSLATFPLASSKNIQYF
TRBJ1-3,TRBV7-9,CASSPSGGNTIYF
TRBJ1-1,TRBV2,CASSEWMGSDEAFF
TRBJ1-1,TRBV11-2,CASSSRGQGNTEAFF
TRBJ2-1,TRBV5-4,CASSLGDRDNEQFF
TRBJ2-5,TRBV2,CASRAWRPKTQYF
TRBJ1-1,TRBV25-1,CASSDLGSLGAFF
TRBJ2-1,TRBV7-9,CASSDGGAANEQFF
TRBJ1-1,TRBV4-1,CASSYTGEMTEAFF
TRBJ1-1,TRBV7-6,CASSSDEAFF
TRBJ1-2,TRBV7-9,CASSPGDRANYGYTF
TRBJ1-2,TRBV5-8,CASSGGRGSYGYTF
TRBJ2-1,TRBV10-3,CAISDHYRGGYNEQFF
TRBJ2-1,TRBV18,CASSPETGSMNEQFF
TRBJ2-7,TRBV9,CASSVLASVDEQYF
TRBJ2-2,TRBV2,CASTRGTLNTGELFF
TRBJ1-5,TRBV7-3,CASSPGAGDQPQHF
TRBJ2-2,TRBV4-1,CASSQSGNTGELFF
TRBJ2-3,TRBV5-1,CASSLVQGADTQYF
TRBJ2-2,TRBV18,CASSPPNAGNTGELFF
TRBJ2-1,TRBV5-4,CASSFDRTGSGSNEQFF
TRBJ1-1,TRBV5-1,CASSFRTGGNTEAFF
TRBJ1-5,TRBV19,CASSFQGNQPQHF
TRBJ1-2,TRBV5-4,CASSLVPGDGYTF
TRBJ2-7,TRBV6-2/TRBV6-3,CASSPQAYEQYF
TRBJ2-1,TRBV6-1,CASSSRGGQGDEQFF
TRBJ2-1,TRBV3-1/TRBV3-2,CASSQIAGGTGEQFF
TRBJ2-7,TRBV7-2,CASSLGTYSGVSYEQYF
TRBJ1-2,TRBV5-6,CASSLGYSNSNYGYTF
TRBJ1-5,TRBV7-3,CASRTRQSPHPQHF
TRBJ1-1,TRBV19,CASSIPGRAPREAFF
TRBJ2-1,TRBV2,CASNSGLNEQFF
TRBJ1-1,TRBV4-1,CASSQNAGSQWTEAFF
TRBJ2-3,TRBV5-6,CASSLAGGYTQYF
TRBJ2-2,TRBV9,CASSDLAGLNTGELFF
TRBJ1-2,TRBV7-9,CASQVFRVGYGYTF
TRBJ2-1,TRBV7-8,CASSYTREQFF
TRBJ2-7,TRBV5-4,CASSRPVTEALSSYEQYF
TRBJ1-2,TRBV15,CATSQDSYYGYTF
TRBJ1-3,TRBV28,CASSSPRGAPGNTIYF
TRBJ1-3,TRBV2,CASSEGTGNTIYF
TRBJ2-5,TRBV28,CASSQQGAGQETQYF